One and the same sample provided the 21 T cell receptor beta chains below, sequenced in a study of blood T cell repertoires in COVID-19. Generated by immunoSEQ multiplex PCR, the TCRdb table keeps only in-frame clones and is missing some. This table holds some 180,000 clones, just under 85% found once. Specimen: peripheral blood. These receptors all come from a woman aged 80 or over with COVID-19, enrolled during active disease.

The chain combines TRBV19 with TRBJ2-2; TRBD2 matches 7 bases. The length of the CDR3 is 13 residues. Germline CDR1 and CDR2: LNHDA and SQIVND (reference sequence). With V trimmed by 4 bases and J by 6 bases, 2 bases remained unmatched. The CDR3 DNA sequence: TGTGCCAGTAGTAAAGCGGGGTCCGGGGAGCTGTTTTTT. Encoded protein: CASSKAGSGELFF.

A few counts support this clone. This sequence joins TRBV10-1 and TRBJ1-1, with TRBD1 matching 8 bases. The CDR3 loop spans 17 amino acids. The ends lost 3 bases at V and 5 bases at J; junction bases unmatched: 14. Per germline, CDR1 WNHNN and CDR2 SYGVQD (reference sequence). In DNA form, the CDR3 reads TGCGCCAGCAGTGACCCGGCTATGGACAGGGAGAAAACTGAAGCTTTCTTT. It translates to CASSDPAMDREKTEAFF.

The V gene is TRBV6-5, the J gene TRBJ1-6; possible D gene TRBD1, 6 bases. In germline, CDR1 is MNHEY, CDR2 SVGAGI. This CDR3 is built from 14 residues. Trimming took off 6 bases at V and 0 bases at J, with 6 bases between the two ends. DNA of the CDR3: TGTGCCAGCAGGGACAGCTCCTATAATTCACCCCTCCACTTT. It specifies CASRDSSYNSPLHF.

A single count supports this clone. The chain combines TRBV29-1 with TRBJ1-1, with 7 bases lining up with TRBD1. J gave up 5 bases and V 2 bases, and 8 bases lay outside the gene matches. This CDR3 spans 14 amino acids. Per germline, CDR1 SQVTM and CDR2 ANQGSEA. The CDR3 region has the DNA TGCAGCGTTGAAATGCGACAGGGAAGGACTGAAGCTTTCTTT. It encodes CSVEMRQGRTEAFF.

Note on this clone: Other DNA sequences in the sample encode the same CDR3. This sequence joins TRBV5-1 and TRBJ1-2, with 9 bases aligning to TRBD1. After removal of 4 bases from V and 7 bases from J, the junction contained 5 bases not matched to a gene. Germline V gene sequence: CDR1 SGHRS, CDR2 YFSETQ. The CDR3 contains 13 residues. CDR3 nucleotides: TGCGCCAGCAGCGGGGGACAGGGCGGTGGCTACACCTTC. Translating gives CASSGGQGGGYTF.

The V call is TRBV28, the J call TRBJ2-5; 8 bases agree with TRBD2. V shed 5 bases, J shed 3 bases, and the junction held 8 bases outside the gene matches. Germline loops: CDR1 MDHEN, CDR2 SYDVKM. The CDR3 runs 15 residues. Here the CDR3 reads CASSPGGAGEETQYF. In nucleotides, the CDR3 is TGTGCCAGCAGTCCCGGGGGAGCGGGGGAAGAGACCCAGTACTTC. Looking up the rest from reference TRBV28 and TRBJ2-5 gives the full variable domain: DVKVTQSSRYLVKRTGEKVFLECVQDMDHENMFWYRQDPGLGLRLIYFSYDVKMKEKGDIPEGYSVSREKKERFSLILESASTNQTSMYLCASSPGGAGEETQYFGPGTRLLVL.

The table lists this clone with a count of one. This chain joins TRBV5-1 and TRBJ1-1; D might be TRBD1 (6 bases). V was trimmed by 4 bases and J by 1 base, leaving 11 bases between them. Per the germline V gene, CDR1 is SGHRS and CDR2 is YFSETQ. The CDR3 is 14 residues long. CDR3 amino acids: CASSGQTENTEAFF. Here the CDR3 DNA reads TGCGCCAGCAGCGGACAGACAGAGAACACTGAAGCTTTCTTT.

This chain links TRBV5-1 with TRBJ2-1, with 11 nucleotides matching TRBD2. Germline loops: CDR1 SGHRS, CDR2 YFSETQ. The CDR3 runs 16 residues. V lost 4 bases and J lost 6; bases outside the gene matches: 9. CDR3 nucleotides: TGCGCCAGCAGCCCTCAATTAGCGGGAGGGGTCAATGAGCAGTTCTTC. Its protein product is CASSPQLAGGVNEQFF.

The rearrangement links TRBV7-9 to TRBJ1-1; no reliable D call. CDR1 and CDR2 from the germline V gene are SEHNR and FQNEAQ (reference sequence). The CDR3 totals 12 residues. V was trimmed by 3 bases and J by 4 bases, leaving 6 bases between them. The CDR3 sequence: CASSFPGTEAFF. CDR3 bases: TGTGCCAGCAGCTTCCCGGGCACTGAAGCTTTCTTT.

This clone was seen more than once but under ten times. This chain uses TRBV6-1 with TRBJ1-4; D gene uncertain. In germline, CDR1 is MNHNS, CDR2 SASEGT. V was shortened by 2 bases and J by 7 bases, with 8 bases between the two germline ends. CDR3 length: 13 amino acids. The chain's CDR3 is CASSEFAGEKLFF. CDR3 in DNA: TGTGCCAGCAGTGAATTCGCGGGTGAAAAACTGTTTTTT.

The chain joins TRBV5-1 to TRBJ2-2, with TRBD1 matching over 8 bases. Trimming at V came to 3 bases and at J to 3 bases, leaving 4 bases not matched to a gene. The CDR3 has 15 amino acids. Looked up from germline, CDR1 is SGHRS and CDR2 is YFSETQ. Here the CDR3 DNA reads TGCGCCAGCAGCTCTCCGACAGGGGACACCGGGGAGCTGTTTTTT. Translating it yields CASSSPTGDTGELFF.

This clone has more than one count but fewer than ten. This chain links TRBV10-3 with TRBJ2-1; TRBD2 matches at 10 bases. The germline gives CDR1 ENHRY, CDR2 SYGVKD. The CDR3 is 14 residues long. The V and J ends lost 2 bases and 5 bases, in that order; junction bases with no gene match: 0. The CDR3 spells CAISETSGDNEQFF. CDR3 nucleotide sequence: TGTGCCATCAGTGAGACTAGCGGGGACAATGAGCAGTTCTTC.

The table lists this clone with a count of one. This chain connects TRBV28 to TRBJ2-1; TRBD1 matches 7 bases. Trimming removed 7 bases from V and 15 bases from J; junction bases left unmatched: 18. The length of the CDR3 is 14 residues. CDR1 and CDR2 from the germline V gene are MDHEN and SYDVKM. For the CDR3, the DNA is TGTGCCAGCACTAAACAGGGGATTGTTATCCAAAGGTTCTTC. Its translation is CASTKQGIVIQRFF. Based on the CDR3 plus reference TRBV28 and TRBJ2-1, the full variable domain is DVKVTQSSRYLVKRTGEKVFLECVQDMDHENMFWYRQDPGLGLRLIYFSYDVKMKEKGDIPEGYSVSREKKERFSLILESASTNQTSMYLCASTKQGIVIQRFFGPGTRLTVL.

This clone was detected only a few times. The genes are TRBV4-1 and TRBJ1-5; D gene ambiguous. Germline V gene data show CDR1 as MGHRA and CDR2 as YSYEKL. With 0 bases removed from V and 5 bases from J, the gap between germline ends came to 5 bases. The CDR3 loop spans 13 amino acids. CDR3 nucleotides: TGCGCCAGCAGCCAAGATCGGGATCAGCCCCAGCATTTT. Protein product: CASSQDRDQPQHF.

This chain uses TRBV7-9 with TRBJ2-7; a weak D match, TRBD2 (5 bases). The V and J ends lost 3 bases and 6 bases respectively, with 15 bases between them. The germline V gene encodes CDR1 SEHNR and CDR2 FQNEAQ (reference sequence). This CDR3 is built from 14 residues. The CDR3 region is CASSFTSGVSEQYF. The CDR3 DNA follows: TGTGCCAGCAGCTTTACTAGTGGTGTCTCCGAGCAGTACTTC.

This chain uses TRBV2 with TRBJ2-1; 13 bases agree with TRBD2. Trimming at V came to 9 bases and at J to 15 bases, leaving 11 bases not matched to a gene. Germline CDR1 SNHLY, CDR2 FYNNEI. CDR3 length: 13 amino acids. CDR3: CASSGTSGTNSFF. Written as DNA, the CDR3 is TGTGCCAGTTCCGGGACTAGCGGGACGAATTCGTTCTTC.

The V call is TRBV12-5, the J call TRBJ1-6; 10 bases line up with TRBD1. Losses at the gene ends were 4 bases for V and 8 bases for J; bases not matched to a gene: 5. Per germline, CDR1 LGHNT and CDR2 FRNRAP. The CDR3 length is 15 residues. The CDR3 loop reads CASGSGQGLYSPLHF. In DNA form, the CDR3 reads TGTGCTAGTGGTTCGGGACAGGGGCTTTATTCACCCCTCCACTTT.

This chain joins TRBV28 and TRBJ1-2; 9 bases line up with TRBD1. The ends lost 6 bases at V and 2 bases at J; junction bases unmatched: 7. The germline CDR1 and CDR2 sequences are MDHEN and SYDVKM. The CDR3 loop spans 15 amino acids. The CDR3 nucleotides read TGTGCCAGCAGCCCCCTCGGGACAGGGAACTATGGCTACACCTTC. Its translation is CASSPLGTGNYGYTF.

The V gene is TRBV5-1, the J gene TRBJ1-2, with D tentatively TRBD1 (6 bases). Per the germline V gene, CDR1 is SGHRS and CDR2 is YFSETQ. Trimming took off 5 bases at V and 0 bases at J, with 14 bases between the two ends. This CDR3 is built from 15 residues. CDR3 protein: CASSSQGPANYGYTF. For the CDR3, the DNA is TGCGCCAGCAGTTCACAGGGTCCCGCTAACTATGGCTACACCTTC.

This chain uses TRBV25-1 with TRBJ2-6; D is uncertain. The germline V gene has CDR1 MGHDK and CDR2 SYGVNS. CDR3 length: 14 amino acids. V was clipped by 7 bases and J by 0 bases, with 7 bases between them. The chain's CDR3 is CASMSSSGANVLTF. The DNA of the CDR3 is TGTGCCAGCATGTCGAGCTCTGGGGCCAACGTCCTGACTTTC.

The chain links TRBV7-8 to TRBJ2-7, with 7 positions matching TRBD1. Germline CDR1 SGHVS, CDR2 FQNEAQ. Unmatched junction bases numbered 5, after V lost 2 bases and J lost 7 bases. This CDR3 contains 13 residues. The DNA for the CDR3 is TGTGCCAGCAGCTTAAAGGGGGCAGTGGAGCAGTACTTC. It translates to CASSLKGAVEQYF. The whole variable domain, remainder taken from reference TRBV7-8 and TRBJ2-7, is GAGVSQSPRYKVAKRGQDVALRCDPISGHVSLFWYQQALGQGPEFLTYFQNEAQLDKSGLPSDRFFAERPEGSVSTLKIQRTQQEDSAVYLCASSLKGAVEQYFGPGTRLTVT.